The subject of this entry is one T cell receptor (beta chain). A few counts support this clonotype. The clone's antigen remains unknown. Base quality data are lacking; no much larger clone is found one base away. This sample is part of a study of blood T cells in healthy people across ages (dated by TCRdb to about 2015). Regarding the research as a whole: Template switching captured roughly one uniquely barcoded TCR beta cDNA molecule per two T cells in model experiments. To track age-related changes in TCR beta repertoire diversity, the study relied on deep sequencing normalized with unique cDNA molecular identifiers. The donors were divided into four age groups: young (average around 16 years), middle-aged (roughly 42), aged (about 62) and long-lived (82). To avoid experimental bias, donors of different ages were randomly spread across the sequencing lanes. For two donors (one aged 18 to 30 and one aged 80 or older), the study analyzed two additional independent replicas of 1 million unique cDNA reads from the same blood draw. Overall results and qualifications from the work: A strong correlation was found between observed TCR beta diversity and the percentage of naive T cells measured by flow cytometry. Compared with the aged group, the long-lived group had more naive CD4+ T cells, fewer expanded clones and increased TCR diversity, suggesting age selection. Because donor CMV infection status was unknown, age-related changes in expanded clonotypes were potentially confounded. As age increased, observed TCR beta diversity per million T cells dropped in a roughly linear way, and a significant reduction was already evident by age 40. Conclusive comparison of naive and antigen-experienced compartments was prevented by the profiling of bulk unsorted PBMCs. Estimates of total diversity from one million sequenced T cells were regarded as lower bounds and underestimates.

Donors were under 40 systemically healthy Caucasian individuals from Russia aged 6 to 90 years. Each donor gave ten milliliters of peripheral blood, collected into EDTA-treated Vacutainer tubes. Ficoll-Paque density-gradient centrifugation was used to isolate PBMCs, with at least 6.5 million per sample. Trizol reagent was used to extract total RNA from the PBMCs, yielding at least 6 micrograms per sample. The percentages of naive CD45RAhigh/CD27high T cells were determined by flow cytometry on a PBMC aliquot from every donor. The library was made by 5' RACE. Sequenced on an Illumina HiSeq 2500. A second PCR of roughly 6 to 12 cycles was run with a J-beta primer mix and a sample-barcoded 5' primer. A template-switch 5' adaptor carrying 12 random nucleotides introduced a unique molecular identifier onto each TCR beta cDNA molecule. At least 3 million CDR3-containing paired-end reads were obtained from each sample. All of the RNA was converted into first-strand cDNA using the Mint cDNA synthesis kit, with a TRBC-specific oligonucleotide serving as the primer. Following uracil-DNA glycosylase treatment, all cDNA underwent a first 18-cycle PCR with the universal primers M1SS and BC2_uni_R. Per the authors' processing: For normalization, 1 million high-quality reads were randomly selected from each sample, with every read carrying a distinct molecular identifier. Reads sharing molecular identifiers were discarded rather than binned into consensus sequences. MiTCR, set to a Q25 quality threshold and the strictest error-elimination algorithm, was used for CDR3 identification, clonotype clustering and error correction. A nonparametric unseen species model using Euler transformation provided a lower-bound estimate of total TCR beta diversity. Using fastp trimming at Q25 and MiXCR clonotype assembly, TCRdb reanalyzed the public sequencing data and kept in-frame beta chains. Rows matching on CDR3 protein sequence are summarized as one entry with the most common DNA and genes. In this record, the V and J calls reflect TCRdb's handling and not the investigators' own analysis. Recorded for this sample are about 1.5 million distinct CDR3 sequences; about 45% of them occurred a single time. Of the sample, about 3.8% falls within the top ten clones.

V trim: 6 bases; J trim: 6 bases; unmatched bases: 9. CDR3 length: 14 amino acids, cysteine to phenylalanine. CDR3 DNA is the only sequence kept; it has 42 bases, read in frame from the first base. The germline V gene (reference sequence) yields LNHDA for CDR1 and SQIVND for CDR2. This clonotype was obtained from a woman younger than 30 in good health. The rearranged chain carries TRBV19 and TRBJ1-2, with TRBD1 matching 8 junction bases. The material sequenced was blood. The DNA sequence is given as TGTGCCAGTAGCCGCGGACAGGGATTTGATGGCTACACCTTC. Its protein reads: CASSRGQGFDGYTF.